Presented here are 27 T cell receptor beta chains from one specimen sequenced in a study of shared clonotypes between healthy human individuals. Profiled with immunoSEQ multiplex PCR; TCRdb holds only in-frame clones, not every one. The data show roughly 2.4 million clones, 95% seen once. Sequences were obtained from naive CD4+ T cells sorted from blood. Subset in this sample: CD45RA+ positively selected. The origin of the receptors is a man between 18 and 29 years old in good health.

V and J are TRBV18 and TRBJ2-1, with TRBD2 matching 7 bases. Germline V gene sequence: CDR1 KGHSH, CDR2 LQKENI. After removal of 1 base from V and 9 bases from J, the junction contained 3 bases not matched to a gene. This CDR3 is 13 amino acids long. Written as DNA, the CDR3 is TGTGCCAGCTCACCACTTTCGGGAGGTGAGCAGTTCTTC. It codes for CASSPLSGGEQFF. Complete variable domain (other parts from reference TRBV18 and TRBJ2-1): NAGVMQNPRHLVRRRGQEARLRCSPMKGHSHVYWYRQLPEEGLKFMVYLQKENIIDESGMPKERFSAEFPKEGPSILRIQQVVRGDSAAYFCASSPLSGGEQFFGPGTRLTVL.

The V and J genes are TRBV6-1 and TRBJ1-5; 7 bases agree with TRBD1. The CDR3 length is 14 residues. Per germline, CDR1 MNHNS and CDR2 SASEGT. With 7 bases clipped from V and 3 bases from J, the junction kept 6 bases outside the gene matches. For the CDR3, the DNA is TGTGCCAGCACTCTTGGGACAGTCAATCAGCCCCAGCATTTT. Translated, it gives CASTLGTVNQPQHF.

DNA for the CDR3: TGTGCCAGCAGTACCGGACTAGCGGGTAACTACGAGCAGTACTTC. Its protein product is CASSTGLAGNYEQYF. The rearrangement joins TRBV28 to TRBJ2-7; 11 positions match TRBD2. V lost 5 bases, J lost 3 bases, and 6 bases stayed unmatched. CDR3 length equals 15 residues. Germline assignment: CDR1 MDHEN and CDR2 SYDVKM. The variable domain in full, with the rest retrieved from reference TRBV28 and TRBJ2-7, is DVKVTQSSRYLVKRTGEKVFLECVQDMDHENMFWYRQDPGLGLRLIYFSYDVKMKEKGDIPEGYSVSREKKERFSLILESASTNQTSMYLCASSTGLAGNYEQYFGPGTRLTVT.

The chain carries TRBV5-3 and TRBJ2-1, with 9 nucleotides matching TRBD2. TRBV5-3 is treated as an ORF (open reading frame) with a function not yet certain. The CDR3 extends over 15 amino acids. Trimming took 4 bases from V and 4 from J; bases not matched to a gene: 6. This CDR3 reads CARSPFSGSYNEQFF. CDR3 bases: TGTGCCAGAAGCCCGTTTAGCGGGAGTTACAATGAGCAGTTCTTC.

The rearrangement uses TRBV28 and TRBJ1-6; the D gene is possibly TRBD1 (5 bases). CDR1 MDHEN and CDR2 SYDVKM come from the germline V gene. With 6 bases removed from V and 5 bases from J, the gap between germline ends came to 14 bases. This CDR3 is built from 15 residues. The CDR3 sequence: CASSRGALHNSPLHF. DNA for the CDR3: TGTGCCAGCAGCCGCGGGGCTCTTCATAATTCACCCCTCCACTTT.

This sequence joins TRBV7-2 and TRBJ1-2; 9 positions agree with TRBD1. The V and J ends lost 8 bases and 0 bases, in that order; junction bases with no gene match: 1. The CDR3 is 13 amino acids. CDR1 and CDR2 (germline): SGHTA, FQGNSA. CDR3 sequence reads: CASGTGSNYGYTF. The CDR3 DNA follows: TGTGCCAGCGGGACAGGGTCTAACTATGGCTACACCTTC.

The DNA of the CDR3 is TGTGCCAGCAGTTACTCGAGTCCGAGCAATCAGCCCCAGCATTTT. Its protein product is CASSYSSPSNQPQHF. The chain couples TRBV6-6 to TRBJ1-5, with D unresolved. The ends were cut back, 0 bases at V and 1 base at J, with 7 bases in the middle. The CDR3 totals 15 residues. Germline V gives CDR1 MNHNY, CDR2 SVGAGI (reference sequence).

This clone has a handful of counts. The CDR3: CASRNRQGMYEQYF. The CDR3 DNA reads as TGCGCCAGCAGGAACCGACAGGGAATGTACGAGCAGTACTTC. The J gene is TRBJ2-7, the V gene TRBV10-2, with TRBD1 matching over 7 bases. The length of the CDR3 is 14 residues. Per the germline V gene, CDR1 is WSHSY and CDR2 is SAAADI. With V trimmed by 6 bases and J by 4 bases, 9 bases remained unmatched.

The genes are TRBV6-5 and TRBJ1-2, with a tentative D call TRBD1 (5 bases). The ends were cut back, 2 bases at V and 8 bases at J, with 15 bases in the middle. Looked up from germline, CDR1 is MNHEY and CDR2 is SVGAGI. This CDR3 comprises 14 residues. Here the CDR3 DNA reads TGTGCCAGCAGTTACGGGGGGACCTCGGGAGGCTACACCTTC. Its protein is CASSYGGTSGGYTF.

The chain is built from TRBV7-2 and TRBJ2-1, with a weak D call TRBD2 (6 bases). The V and J ends lost 8 bases and 2 bases respectively, with 16 bases between them. CDR3 size: 15 residues. Germline V gene data show CDR1 as SGHTA and CDR2 as FQGNSA. Here the CDR3 reads CASSETSHTYNEQFF. The DNA for the CDR3 is TGTGCCAGCTCGGAGACTAGTCATACCTACAATGAGCAGTTCTTC.

V is TRBV9 and J is TRBJ2-3, with D perhaps matching TRBD1 (6 bases). The V end lost 5 bases, the J end lost 0 bases, and 10 bases lay between the germline ends. CDR1 and CDR2 (germline): SGDLS, YYNGEE. This CDR3 has 14 residues. The CDR3 protein is CASSTGISTDTQYF. The CDR3 bases are TGTGCCAGCAGTACAGGGATTAGCACAGATACGCAGTATTTT. Full variable domain (outside the CDR3, taken from reference TRBV9 and TRBJ2-3): DSGVTQTPKHLITATGQRVTLRCSPRSGDLSVYWYQQSLDQGLQFLIQYYNGEERAKGNILERFSAQQFPDLHSELNLSSLELGDSALYFCASSTGISTDTQYFGPGTRLTVL.

This sequence joins TRBV2 and TRBJ2-5; 8 bases fit TRBD2. With V trimmed by 6 bases and J by 3 bases, 6 bases remained unmatched. The germline V gene has CDR1 SNHLY and CDR2 FYNNEI. The CDR3 extends over 14 amino acids. CDR3 bases: TGTGCCAGCAGCTCCATAGCGGGGAAAGAGACCCAGTACTTC. It encodes CASSSIAGKETQYF.

The chain couples TRBV6-6 to TRBJ2-5; weak D call: TRBD2 (5 bases). Matching the DNA end better, TRBJ2-7 makes the J call doubtful. CDR1 and CDR2 (germline): MNHNY, SVGAGI (reference sequence). The CDR3 has 15 amino acids. The CDR3 DNA reads TGTGCCAGCATACACGTGCGGGCGTCCACCTACGAGCAGTACTTC. This codes for CASIHVRASTYEQYF.

This clone came up once. The V call is TRBV6-6, the J call TRBJ1-6, with 8 bases lining up with TRBD1. This CDR3 has 14 amino acids. Germline V CDR1 and CDR2: MNHNY, SVGAGI (reference sequence). The junction had 4 bases not matched to a gene; V was cut back by 6 bases and J by 6 bases. The DNA for the CDR3 is TGTGCCAGCAGGCGGACAGGGCTTAATTCACCCCTCCACTTT. As protein: CASRRTGLNSPLHF.

The gene calls are TRBV7-3 and TRBJ1-6, with 8 positions matching TRBD1. Per germline, CDR1 SGHTA and CDR2 FQGTGA. This CDR3 has 14 residues. Germline trimming cut 5 bases from V and 9 bases from J; bases unmatched to any gene: 6. The DNA of the CDR3 is TGTGCCAGCAGCCCCGGGACAGGCCCTTCACCCCTCCACTTT. It codes for CASSPGTGPSPLHF.

The chain couples TRBV6-1 to TRBJ1-1; TRBD1 aligns across 8 bases. The CDR3 has 16 amino acids. CDR1 is MNHNS, CDR2 SASEGT, per germline. The J segment lost 0 bases and the V segment lost 4 bases, leaving 7 bases of the junction unmatched. The CDR3 DNA reads as TGTGCCAGCAGTGTACCCAGGGGGCCGTTGAACACTGAAGCTTTCTTT. It translates to CASSVPRGPLNTEAFF.

V usage is TRBV7-9 and J usage is TRBJ1-6; TRBD1 matches 10 bases. Germline loops: CDR1 SEHNR, CDR2 FQNEAQ (reference sequence). There are 16 residues in the CDR3. The trim removed 2 bases at V and 7 bases at J, leaving 5 bases unmatched. CDR3 in amino acids: CASSLISGQGNSPLHF. Here the CDR3 DNA reads TGTGCCAGCAGCTTAATTTCGGGACAGGGGAATTCACCCCTCCACTTT.

In the case of this clone: Other DNA sequences in the same sample also yield this CDR3. V and J are TRBV7-2 and TRBJ2-3; TRBD1 matches at 8 bases. The CDR3 extends over 13 amino acids. J was trimmed by 6 bases and V by 1 base; bases with no gene match: 0. Germline CDR1 and CDR2: SGHTA and FQGNSA. The CDR3 spells CASSLGTGDTQYF. The CDR3 DNA reads as TGTGCCAGCAGCTTAGGGACAGGGGATACGCAGTATTTT.

V gene TRBV5-1 combines with J gene TRBJ1-6; possibly TRBD1 for D (6 bases). The V gene's germline CDR1 is SGHRS and CDR2 YFSETQ. V lost 5 bases and J lost 10, with 13 bases in between. This CDR3 has 13 residues. The CDR3: CASREGGDSPLHF. CDR3 bases: TGCGCCAGCAGAGAGGGGGGGGACTCACCCCTCCACTTT.

The chain couples TRBV4-3 to TRBJ2-1; 8 bases match TRBD2. CDR3 length equals 14 residues. CDR1 is LGHNA, CDR2 YSLEER, per germline. Trimming cost V 1 base and J 10 bases; bases outside gene matches: 6. CDR3 in DNA: TGCGCCAGCAGCCAAGGGGGGAGACTAGCGGAGCAGTTCTTC. It is translated as CASSQGGRLAEQFF.

The gene calls are TRBV5-4 and TRBJ1-4; D unclear. The CDR3 runs 15 residues. Trimming cost V 0 bases and J 5 bases, with 11 bases left between them. Germline V gives CDR1 SGHNT, CDR2 YYREEE (reference sequence). CDR3 bases: TGTGCCAGCAGCTTGGATCTTACAGCGAATGAAAAACTGTTTTTT. It translates to CASSLDLTANEKLFF.

CDR3 sequence reads: CSVAGPYEQYF. CDR3 in DNA: TGCAGCGTTGCAGGCCCCTACGAGCAGTACTTC. This chain joins TRBV29-1 and TRBJ2-7, with D unclear. This CDR3 contains 11 residues. Between the trimmed V and J ends, which lost 4 bases and 2 bases, there was a span of 6 bases. CDR1 and CDR2 from the germline V gene are SQVTM and ANQGSEA.

V is TRBV29-1 and J is TRBJ1-1; D gene unclear. V lost 7 bases and J lost 2, with 8 bases in between. This CDR3 has 11 amino acids. CDR1 and CDR2 (germline): SQVTM, ANQGSEA. CDR3 amino acids: CSGSENTEAFF. Written as DNA, the CDR3 is TGCAGCGGTTCGGAAAACACTGAAGCTTTCTTT. Full variable domain (remainder filled in from reference TRBV29-1 and TRBJ1-1): SAVISQKPSRDICQRGTSLTIQCQVDSQVTMMFWYRQQPGQSLTLIATANQGSEATYESGFVIDKFPISRPNLTFSTLTVSNMSPEDSSIYLCSGSENTEAFFGQGTRLTVV.

The chain employs TRBV5-1 and TRBJ1-4; 8 bases are a match to TRBD1. J lost 0 bases, V lost 0 bases, and 7 bases had no gene match. Germline V gene sequence: CDR1 SGHRS, CDR2 YFSETQ. The CDR3 covers 18 residues. CDR3 residues: CASSLAGDRPATNEKLFF. The CDR3 bases are TGCGCCAGCAGCTTGGCCGGGGACAGGCCTGCAACTAATGAAAAACTGTTTTTT.

The V gene is TRBV6-5, the J gene TRBJ2-7, with D perhaps assigned TRBD1 or TRBD2 (5 bases each). The CDR3 is 13 amino acids. CDR1 and CDR2 (germline): MNHEY, SVGAGI. Trimming stripped 5 bases from V and 10 bases from J, with 18 bases between. DNA for the CDR3: TGTGCCAGCAGTGACGCCGGGACCCGCCCCCAGTACTTC. Translated, it gives CASSDAGTRPQYF.

The V and J genes are TRBV6-5 and TRBJ1-3, with a tentative D call TRBD1 (5 bases). Trimming cost V 8 bases and J 0 bases, with 8 bases left between them. Germline lookup yields CDR1 MNHEY and CDR2 SVGAGI. This CDR3 comprises 13 residues. For the CDR3, the DNA is TGTGCCAGCGGGGGGAACTCTGGAAACACCATATATTTT. It yields the protein CASGGNSGNTIYF.

This clone was picked up a small number of times. The chain uses TRBV6-5 and TRBJ1-1; 8 bases line up with TRBD1. CDR1 is MNHEY, CDR2 SVGAGI, per germline. Trimming at V came to 6 bases and at J to 3 bases, leaving 9 bases not matched to a gene. This CDR3 spans 15 amino acids. CDR3 sequence (DNA): TGTGCCAGCAGCCCCGGACAGGGAGGGTACACTGAAGCTTTCTTT. Translating gives CASSPGQGGYTEAFF.